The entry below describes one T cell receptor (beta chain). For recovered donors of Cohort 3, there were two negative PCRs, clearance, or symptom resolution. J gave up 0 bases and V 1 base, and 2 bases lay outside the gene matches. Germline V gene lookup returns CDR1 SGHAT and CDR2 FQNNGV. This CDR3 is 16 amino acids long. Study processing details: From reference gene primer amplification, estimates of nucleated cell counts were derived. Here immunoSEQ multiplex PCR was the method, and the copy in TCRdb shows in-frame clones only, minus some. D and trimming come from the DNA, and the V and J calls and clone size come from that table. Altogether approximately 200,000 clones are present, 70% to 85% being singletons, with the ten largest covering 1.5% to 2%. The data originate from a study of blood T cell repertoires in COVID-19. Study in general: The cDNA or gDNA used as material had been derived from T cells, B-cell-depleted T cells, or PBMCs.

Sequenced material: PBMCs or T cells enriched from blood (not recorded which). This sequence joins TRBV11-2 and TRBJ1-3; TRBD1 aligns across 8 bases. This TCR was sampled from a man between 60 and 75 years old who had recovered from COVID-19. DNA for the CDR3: TGTGCCAGCAGCTTAGTACAGGGGGACTCTGGAAACACCATATATTTT. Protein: CASSLVQGDSGNTIYF.